These T cell receptor beta chains were read from a single sample in a study of beta chain features in type 1 diabetes. Assay used: immunoSEQ multiplex PCR; TCRdb lists only in-frame clones, some missing. The sample lists about 270,000 clones, approximately 15% occurring once. The sample taken for sequencing was naive CD4+ T cells from blood. The origin of the receptors is a man between 25 and 39 years old with type 1 diabetes. Both conserved end residues are part of each CDR3. The D gene is left open where the match is weak. Clone size, where shown, is once, few, many, or a class for clones that have expanded.

len: 15; abundance: -; j_gene: TRBJ2-1; d_gene: TRBD1; v_gene: TRBV5-1; CDR3nt: TGCGCCAGCAGCTGGGGGGACAGGTTAAATTTCGGGCAGTTCTTC; CDR3aa: CASSWGDRLNFGQFF
len: 14; abundance: few; j_gene: TRBJ2-7; d_gene: TRBD2; v_gene: TRBV13; CDR3nt: TGTGCCAGCAGCTCCCTAGCGGGGTCCTACGAGCAGTACTTC; CDR3aa: CASSSLAGSYEQYF
len: 14; abundance: few; j_gene: TRBJ2-7; d_gene: -; v_gene: TRBV7-9; CDR3nt: TGTGCCAGCAGCTTCCCCCCCGGGACCTACGAGCAGTACTTC; CDR3aa: CASSFPPGTYEQYF
len: 14; abundance: -; j_gene: TRBJ2-3; d_gene: TRBD2; v_gene: TRBV4-1; CDR3nt: TGCGCCAGCTCGACTAGCGGCAACACAGATACGCAGTATTTT; CDR3aa: CASSTSGNTDTQYF
len: 13; abundance: few; j_gene: TRBJ1-4; d_gene: TRBD1; v_gene: TRBV15; CDR3nt: TGTGCCACCAGCGGGACAGGTTCTGAAAAACTGTTTTTT; CDR3aa: CATSGTGSEKLFF
len: 15; abundance: -; j_gene: TRBJ2-2; d_gene: TRBD2; v_gene: TRBV7-3; CDR3nt: TGTGCCAGCAGCTTATTGTCGGGGGGCACCGGGGAGCTGTTTTTT; CDR3aa: CASSLLSGGTGELFF
len: 14; abundance: few; j_gene: TRBJ2-5; d_gene: -; v_gene: TRBV5-1; CDR3nt: TGCGCCAGCAGCGTACAAGACAGGACAGAGACCCAGTACTTC; CDR3aa: CASSVQDRTETQYF
len: 15; abundance: few; j_gene: TRBJ1-5; d_gene: -; v_gene: TRBV19; CDR3nt: TGTGCCAGTAAGGTCGGCGGGATAAGCAATCAGCCCCAGCATTTT; CDR3aa: CASKVGGISNQPQHF
len: 13; abundance: few; j_gene: TRBJ1-4; d_gene: -; v_gene: TRBV27; CDR3nt: TGTGCCAGCCGGGGGACAACTAATGAAAAACTGTTTTTT; CDR3aa: CASRGTTNEKLFF
len: 15; abundance: -; j_gene: TRBJ2-1; d_gene: -; v_gene: TRBV11-2; CDR3nt: TGTGCCAGCAGCTTAGGAAGGGGTAGTTTCAATGAGCAGTTCTTC; CDR3aa: CASSLGRGSFNEQFF
len: 15; abundance: once; j_gene: TRBJ2-5; d_gene: TRBD2; v_gene: TRBV19; CDR3nt: TGTGCCAGTAGTGGTAGCGGGAGGGCCACAGAGACCCAGTACTTC; CDR3aa: CASSGSGRATETQYF
len: 17; abundance: -; j_gene: TRBJ1-1; d_gene: -; v_gene: TRBV21-1; CDR3nt: TGTGCCAGCAGCAAAGGAGGCGACAGGGGGCTGAGCACTGAAGCTTTCTTT; CDR3aa: CASSKGGDRGLSTEAFF
len: 15; abundance: -; j_gene: TRBJ2-1; d_gene: TRBD2; v_gene: TRBV7-7; CDR3nt: TGTGCTAGCAGCTTCGGGACTAGCGGGAACAATGAGCAGTTCTTC; CDR3aa: CASSFGTSGNNEQFF
len: 15; abundance: few; j_gene: TRBJ2-1; d_gene: TRBD2; v_gene: TRBV28; CDR3nt: TGTGCCAGCAGCCTCCCCACTAGCGGGAGGAATGAGCAGTTCTTC; CDR3aa: CASSLPTSGRNEQFF
len: 12; abundance: few; j_gene: TRBJ2-7; d_gene: -; v_gene: TRBV28; CDR3nt: TGTGCCAGCAGTTTGACTAGGGGCGAGCAGTACTTC; CDR3aa: CASSLTRGEQYF
len: 15; abundance: -; j_gene: TRBJ2-1; d_gene: TRBD2; v_gene: TRBV5-1; CDR3nt: TGCGCCAGCAGCTTGGTGGCTAGCGGGAGGGATGAGCAGTTCTTC; CDR3aa: CASSLVASGRDEQFF
len: 16; abundance: -; j_gene: TRBJ1-1; d_gene: TRBD1; v_gene: TRBV4-1; CDR3nt: TGCGCCAGCAGCCAAGCTGCGGGACAGGGGTGGACTGAAGCTTTCTTT; CDR3aa: CASSQAAGQGWTEAFF